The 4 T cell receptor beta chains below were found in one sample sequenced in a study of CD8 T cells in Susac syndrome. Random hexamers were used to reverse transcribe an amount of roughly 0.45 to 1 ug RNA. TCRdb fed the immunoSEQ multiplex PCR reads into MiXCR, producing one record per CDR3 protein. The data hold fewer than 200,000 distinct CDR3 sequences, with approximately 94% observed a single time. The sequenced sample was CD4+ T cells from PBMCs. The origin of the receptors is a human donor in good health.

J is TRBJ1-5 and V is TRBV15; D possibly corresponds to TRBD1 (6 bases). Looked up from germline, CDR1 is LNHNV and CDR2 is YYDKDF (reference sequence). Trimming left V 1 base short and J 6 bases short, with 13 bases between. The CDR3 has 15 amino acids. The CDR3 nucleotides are TGTGCCACCAGCAGAGGCCCGGGGGCCGGTCAGCCCCAGCATTTT. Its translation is CATSRGPGAGQPQHF.

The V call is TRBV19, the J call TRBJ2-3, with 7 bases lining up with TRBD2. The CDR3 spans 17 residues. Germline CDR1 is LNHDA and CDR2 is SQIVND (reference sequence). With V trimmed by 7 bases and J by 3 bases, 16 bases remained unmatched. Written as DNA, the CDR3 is TGTGCCAGTAAGCGCGGTGGCGGGAGAGTAGGTACAGATACGCAGTATTTT. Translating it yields CASKRGGGRVGTDTQYF. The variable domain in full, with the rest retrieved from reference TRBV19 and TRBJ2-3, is DGGITQSPKYLFRKEGQNVTLSCEQNLNHDAMYWYRQDPGQGLRLIYYSQIVNDFQKGDIAEGYSVSREKKESFPLTVTSAQKNPTAFYLCASKRGGGRVGTDTQYFGPGTRLTVL.

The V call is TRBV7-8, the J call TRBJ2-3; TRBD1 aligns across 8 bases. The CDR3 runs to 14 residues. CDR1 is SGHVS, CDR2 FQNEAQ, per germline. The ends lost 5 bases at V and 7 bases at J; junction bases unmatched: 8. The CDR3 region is CASSPRTGRNTQYF. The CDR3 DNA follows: TGTGCCAGCAGCCCGAGGACAGGGCGCAATACGCAGTATTTT.

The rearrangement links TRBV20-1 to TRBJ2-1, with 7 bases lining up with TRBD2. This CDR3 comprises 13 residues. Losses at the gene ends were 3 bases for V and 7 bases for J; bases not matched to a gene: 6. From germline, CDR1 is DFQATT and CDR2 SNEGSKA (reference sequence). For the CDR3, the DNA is TGCAGTGCTAGTCTAGCGGTAATTAATGAGCAGTTCTTC. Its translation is CSASLAVINEQFF.